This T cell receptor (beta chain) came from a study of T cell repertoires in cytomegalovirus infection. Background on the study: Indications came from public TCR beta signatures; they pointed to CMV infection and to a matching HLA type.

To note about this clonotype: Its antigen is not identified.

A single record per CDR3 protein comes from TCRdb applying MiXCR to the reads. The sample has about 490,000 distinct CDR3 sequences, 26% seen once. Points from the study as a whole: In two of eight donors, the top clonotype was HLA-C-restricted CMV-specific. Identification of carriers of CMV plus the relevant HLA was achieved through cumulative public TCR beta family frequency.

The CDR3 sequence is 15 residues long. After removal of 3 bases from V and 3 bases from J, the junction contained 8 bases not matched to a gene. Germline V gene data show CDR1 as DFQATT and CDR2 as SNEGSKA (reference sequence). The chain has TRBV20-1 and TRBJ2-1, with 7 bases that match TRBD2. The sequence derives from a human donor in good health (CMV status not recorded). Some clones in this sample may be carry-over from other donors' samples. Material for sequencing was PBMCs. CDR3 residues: CSARGGTGYYNEQFF. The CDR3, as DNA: TGCAGTGCTAGGGGGGGGACCGGATACTACAATGAGCAGTTCTTC.